This is a list of T cell receptor beta chains from one sample in a study of type 1 regulatory T cells. TCRdb re-analysed the reads in MiXCR, keeping a single row per CDR3 protein. The sample has about 69,000 distinct CDR3 sequences; under 25% are singletons. No cognate antigen is known for these TCRs. Sequenced material: cultured type 1 regulatory T (Tr1) cells, either the whole culture or a sorted fraction (not recorded which). These receptors were collected from a human donor in good health. The CDR3 runs from the conserved cysteine through the conserved F or W. D genes are given only for firm matches. Clone sizes are given selectively: once, few, many, or a class where the clone is expanded.

v_call	j_call	clone_size	d_call	cdr3_aa	cdr3_nt
TRBV18	TRBJ2-1	few	NA	CASSVGTVDDNEQFF	TGTGCCAGCTCCGTCGGCACCGTCGATGACAATGAGCAGTTCTTC
TRBV3-1	TRBJ2-1	NA	NA	CASSQEASAYNEQFF	TGTGCCAGCAGCCAAGAAGCTAGCGCCTACAATGAGCAGTTCTTC
TRBV7-2	TRBJ2-2	NA	TRBD1	CASSITGGTGELFF	TGTGCCAGCAGCATAACAGGGGGCACCGGGGAGCTGTTTTTT
TRBV6-2/TRBV6-3	TRBJ2-1	NA	NA	CASRPPGARNEQFF	TGTGCCAGCAGGCCCCCGGGGGCGAGGAATGAGCAGTTCTTC
TRBV7-2	TRBJ1-5	few	TRBD1	CASSLGGGDQPQHF	TGTGCCAGCAGCCTAGGGGGCGGTGATCAGCCCCAGCATTTT
TRBV20-1	TRBJ1-5	few	NA	CSASRDQPQHF	TGCAGTGCTAGTCGAGATCAGCCCCAGCATTTT
TRBV5-1	TRBJ2-7	NA	NA	CASSLAAGGPYEQYF	TGCGCCAGCAGCTTGGCCGCAGGCGGACCCTACGAGCAGTACTTC
TRBV5-1	TRBJ2-2	few	TRBD1	CASSLVGETGSVANTGELFF	TGCGCCAGCAGCTTGGTCGGGGAGACAGGGAGCGTGGCGAACACCGGGGAGCTGTTTTTT
TRBV6-5	TRBJ2-2	NA	NA	CASSYVPVTGELFF	TGTGCCAGCAGTTACGTCCCCGTCACCGGGGAGCTGTTTTTT
TRBV7-8	TRBJ1-1	few	TRBD1	CASSFPGQGRGAFF	TGTGCCAGCAGCTTCCCAGGACAGGGCCGGGGAGCTTTCTTT
TRBV3-1	TRBJ2-2	many	TRBD2	CASSQTSGSGELFF	TGTGCCAGCAGCCAAACTAGCGGCAGCGGGGAGCTGTTTTTT
TRBV6-1	TRBJ1-5	NA	TRBD1	CASRPGQVNQPQHF	TGTGCCAGCAGGCCCGGACAGGTCAATCAGCCCCAGCATTTT
TRBV5-1	TRBJ2-5	few	TRBD1	CASSLTAGGETQYF	TGCGCCAGCAGCTTGACGGCAGGGGGAGAGACCCAGTACTTC
TRBV7-2	TRBJ2-2	few	NA	CASSLGIGELFF	TGTGCCAGCAGCTTAGGTATCGGGGAGCTGTTTTTT
TRBV12-3/TRBV12-4	TRBJ1-4	NA	TRBD1	CASSLQSGQAAGEKLFF	TGTGCCAGCAGTCTACAGTCCGGACAGGCGGCGGGTGAAAAACTGTTTTTT
TRBV6-2/TRBV6-3	TRBJ1-5	few	NA	CASSYKQGKKSQPQHF	TGTGCCAGCAGTTATAAGCAGGGCAAGAAAAGTCAGCCCCAGCATTTT
TRBV2	TRBJ1-2	many	TRBD1	CASSLGQGGNYGYTF	TGTGCCAGCAGTCTCGGACAGGGCGGGAACTATGGCTACACCTTC